The source of this T cell receptor (beta chain) is a study of T cell responses to AZD1222 COVID-19 vaccine. The data were produced by immunoSEQ multiplex PCR, yet TCRdb's version contains in-frame clones alone and is incomplete. The sample lists approximately 150,000 clones; approximately 90% were seen once. Second doses were pooled across both intervals (about 4 or about 12 weeks). With respect to this clone: The antigen remains unidentified.

Overall study findings and caveats: Increased Spike-specific TCR breadth and depth were observed after two AZD1222 doses. The CD4 TCRs associated with vaccination extended across spike and predominated at 160-218 and 743-854. Most donors were white British and more were female, and clonal diversity was possibly underestimated.

The CDR3 sequence is 14 residues long. Trimming pared 4 bases from V and 4 bases from J, leaving 14 bases between. From germline, CDR1 is MNHEY and CDR2 SVGAGI. The TCR comes from an adult who received the AZD1222 COVID-19 vaccine. This sample comprised peripheral blood, obtained 28 days after the second AZD1222 dose. The chain employs TRBV6-5 and TRBJ2-7; perhaps TRBD2 as D (7 bases). CDR3 loop: CASSLDAGAYEQYF. The CDR3 region has the DNA TGTGCCAGCAGTTTAGACGCGGGGGCTTACGAGCAGTACTTC.